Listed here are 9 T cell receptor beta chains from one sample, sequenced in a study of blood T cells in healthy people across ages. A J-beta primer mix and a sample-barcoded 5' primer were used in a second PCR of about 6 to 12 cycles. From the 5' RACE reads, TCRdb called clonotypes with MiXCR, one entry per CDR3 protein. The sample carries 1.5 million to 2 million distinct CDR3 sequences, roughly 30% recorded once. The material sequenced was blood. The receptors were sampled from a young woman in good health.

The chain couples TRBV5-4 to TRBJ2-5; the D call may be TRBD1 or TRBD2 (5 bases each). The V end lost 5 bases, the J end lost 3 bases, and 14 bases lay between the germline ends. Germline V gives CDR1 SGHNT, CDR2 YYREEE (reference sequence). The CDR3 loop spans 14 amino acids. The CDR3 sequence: CASRPGTTKETQYF. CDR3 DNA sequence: TGTGCCAGCAGACCAGGGACCACCAAAGAGACCCAGTACTTC.

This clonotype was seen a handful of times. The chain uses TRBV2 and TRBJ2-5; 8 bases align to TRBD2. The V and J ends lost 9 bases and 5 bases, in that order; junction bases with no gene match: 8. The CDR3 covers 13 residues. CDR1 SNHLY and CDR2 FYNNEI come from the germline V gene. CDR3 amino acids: CASSTSDMETQYF. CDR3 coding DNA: TGTGCCAGTTCGACTAGCGATATGGAGACCCAGTACTTC.

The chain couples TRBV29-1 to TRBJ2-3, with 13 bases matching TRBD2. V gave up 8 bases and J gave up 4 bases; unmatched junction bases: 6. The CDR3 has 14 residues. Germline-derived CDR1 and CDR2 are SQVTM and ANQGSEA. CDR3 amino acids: CSSRTSGSPDTQYF. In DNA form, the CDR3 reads TGCAGCTCCAGGACTAGCGGGAGCCCAGATACGCAGTATTTT.

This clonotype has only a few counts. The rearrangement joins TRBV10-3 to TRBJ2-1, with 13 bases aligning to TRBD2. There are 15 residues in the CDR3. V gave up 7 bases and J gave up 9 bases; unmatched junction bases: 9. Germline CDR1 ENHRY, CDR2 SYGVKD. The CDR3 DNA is TGTGCCATCATGGAGCCGGGACTAGCGGGATTTGAGCAGTTCTTC. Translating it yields CAIMEPGLAGFEQFF.

The CDR3 loop is CASSSRTSGRREQFF. The CDR3 region has the DNA TGTGCCAGCAGCTCCCGGACTAGCGGGAGAAGAGAGCAGTTCTTC. V usage is TRBV7-2 and J usage is TRBJ2-1, with TRBD2 matching 13 bases. Looked up from germline, CDR1 is SGHTA and CDR2 is FQGNSA. With V trimmed by 4 bases and J by 10 bases, 7 bases remained unmatched. The CDR3 runs 15 residues.

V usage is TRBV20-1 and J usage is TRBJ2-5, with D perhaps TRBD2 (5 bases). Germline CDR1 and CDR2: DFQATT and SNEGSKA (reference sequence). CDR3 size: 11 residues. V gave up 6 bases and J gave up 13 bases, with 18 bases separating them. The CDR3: CSATYTGELYF. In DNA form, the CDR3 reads TGCAGTGCCACATACACCGGGGAGCTGTACTTC.

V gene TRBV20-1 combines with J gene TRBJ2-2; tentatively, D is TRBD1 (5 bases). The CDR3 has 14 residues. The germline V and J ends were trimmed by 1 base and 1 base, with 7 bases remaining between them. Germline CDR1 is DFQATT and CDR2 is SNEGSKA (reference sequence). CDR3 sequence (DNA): TGCAGTGCTAGAGTCAGGGAGAACACCGGGGAGCTGTTTTTT. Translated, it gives CSARVRENTGELFF.

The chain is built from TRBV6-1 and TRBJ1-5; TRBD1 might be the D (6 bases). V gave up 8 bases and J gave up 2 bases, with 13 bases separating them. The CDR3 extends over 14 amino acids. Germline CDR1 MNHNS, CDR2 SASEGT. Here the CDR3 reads CASLQGIRNQPQHF. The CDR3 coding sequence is TGTGCCAGCCTCCAGGGGATCCGCAATCAGCCCCAGCATTTT.

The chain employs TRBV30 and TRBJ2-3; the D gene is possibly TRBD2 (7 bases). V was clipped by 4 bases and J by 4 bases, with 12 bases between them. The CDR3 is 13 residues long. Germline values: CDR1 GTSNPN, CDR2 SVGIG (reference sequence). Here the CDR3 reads CAWNGGGSDTQYF. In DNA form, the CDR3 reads TGTGCCTGGAATGGCGGGGGCTCAGATACGCAGTATTTT.